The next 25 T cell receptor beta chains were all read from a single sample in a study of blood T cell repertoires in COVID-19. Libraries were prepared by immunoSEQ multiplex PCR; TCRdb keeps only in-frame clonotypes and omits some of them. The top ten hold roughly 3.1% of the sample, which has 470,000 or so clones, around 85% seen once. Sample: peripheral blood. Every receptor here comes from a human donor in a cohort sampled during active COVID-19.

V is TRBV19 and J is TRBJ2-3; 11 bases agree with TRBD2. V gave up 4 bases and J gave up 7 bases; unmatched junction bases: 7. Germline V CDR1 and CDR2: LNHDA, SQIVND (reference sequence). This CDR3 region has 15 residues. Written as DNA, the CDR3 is TGTGCCAGTAGTAATATAGCGGGAGGGCCAAATACGCAGTATTTT. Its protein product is CASSNIAGGPNTQYF.

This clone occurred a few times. CDR3 sequence reads: CASSRQALYGYTF. In DNA form, the CDR3 reads TGTGCCAGCAGTCGACAGGCCCTCTATGGCTACACCTTC. The chain uses TRBV5-5 and TRBJ1-2, with D perhaps matching TRBD1 (6 bases). The length of the CDR3 is 13 residues. CDR1 is SGHKS, CDR2 YYEKEE, per germline (reference sequence). Trimming pared 5 bases from V and 4 bases from J, leaving 12 bases between.

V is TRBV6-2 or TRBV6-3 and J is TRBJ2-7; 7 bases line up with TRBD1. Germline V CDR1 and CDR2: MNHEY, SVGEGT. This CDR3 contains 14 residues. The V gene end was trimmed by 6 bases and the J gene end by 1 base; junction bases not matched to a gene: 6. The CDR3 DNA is TGTGCCAGCAGCCTAGCAGGGGGATCCTACGAGCAGTACTTC. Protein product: CASSLAGGSYEQYF.

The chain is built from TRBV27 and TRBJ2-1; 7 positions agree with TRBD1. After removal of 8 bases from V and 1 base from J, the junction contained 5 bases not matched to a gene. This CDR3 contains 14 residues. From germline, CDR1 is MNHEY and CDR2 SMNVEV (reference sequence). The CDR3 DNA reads TGTGCCAGCTACTACAGGGGATCCTACAATGAGCAGTTCTTC. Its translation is CASYYRGSYNEQFF.

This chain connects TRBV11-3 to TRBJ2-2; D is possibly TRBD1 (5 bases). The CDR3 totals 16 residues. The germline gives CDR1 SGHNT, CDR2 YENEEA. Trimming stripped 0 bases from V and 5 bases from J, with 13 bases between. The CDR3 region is CASSLDQTGKTGELFF. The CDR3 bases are TGTGCCAGCAGCTTAGATCAAACAGGAAAGACCGGGGAGCTGTTTTTT.

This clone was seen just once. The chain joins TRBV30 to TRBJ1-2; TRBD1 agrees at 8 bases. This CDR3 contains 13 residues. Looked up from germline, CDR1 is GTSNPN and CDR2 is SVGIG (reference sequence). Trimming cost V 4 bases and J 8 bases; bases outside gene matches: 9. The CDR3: CAWTQDRVVGYTF. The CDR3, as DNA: TGTGCCTGGACCCAGGACAGGGTCGTGGGCTACACCTTC.

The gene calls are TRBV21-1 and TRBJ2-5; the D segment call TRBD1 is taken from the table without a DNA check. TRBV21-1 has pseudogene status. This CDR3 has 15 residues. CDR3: CASSKADRLQETQYF. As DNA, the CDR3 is TGTGCCAGCAGCAAGGCCGACAGGTTACAAGAGACCCAGTACTTC.

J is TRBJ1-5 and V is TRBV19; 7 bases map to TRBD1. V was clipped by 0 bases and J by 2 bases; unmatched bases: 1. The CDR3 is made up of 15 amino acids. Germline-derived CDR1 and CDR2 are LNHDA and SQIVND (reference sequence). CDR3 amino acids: CASSIEGTGNQPQHF. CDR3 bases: TGTGCCAGTAGTATAGAAGGGACAGGCAATCAGCCCCAGCATTTT.

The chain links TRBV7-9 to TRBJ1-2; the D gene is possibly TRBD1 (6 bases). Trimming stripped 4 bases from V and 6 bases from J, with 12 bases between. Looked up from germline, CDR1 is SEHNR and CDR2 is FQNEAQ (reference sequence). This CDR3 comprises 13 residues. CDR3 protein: CASSSYKGDGYTF. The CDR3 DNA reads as TGTGCCAGCAGCTCCTACAAGGGGGATGGCTACACCTTC.

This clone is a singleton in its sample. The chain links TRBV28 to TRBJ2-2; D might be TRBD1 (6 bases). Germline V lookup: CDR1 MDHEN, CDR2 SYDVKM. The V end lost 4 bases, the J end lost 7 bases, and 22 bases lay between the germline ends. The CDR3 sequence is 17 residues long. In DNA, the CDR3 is TGTGCCAGCAGTTCAACTTCCGGGACACCACGTGGCGGGGAGCTGTTTTTT. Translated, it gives CASSSTSGTPRGGELFF.

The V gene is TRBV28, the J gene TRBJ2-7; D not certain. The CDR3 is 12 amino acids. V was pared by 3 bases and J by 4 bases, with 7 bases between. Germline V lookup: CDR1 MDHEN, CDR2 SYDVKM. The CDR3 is CASSFGVYEQYF. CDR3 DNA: TGTGCCAGCAGTTTCGGTGTTTACGAGCAGTACTTC.

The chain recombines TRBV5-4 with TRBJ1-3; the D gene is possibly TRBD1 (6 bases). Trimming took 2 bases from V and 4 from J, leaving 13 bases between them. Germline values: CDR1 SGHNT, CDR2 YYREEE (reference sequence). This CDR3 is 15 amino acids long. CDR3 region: CASSLRGAAGNTIYF. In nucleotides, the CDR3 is TGTGCCAGCAGCTTACGGGGGGCGGCAGGAAACACCATATATTTT.

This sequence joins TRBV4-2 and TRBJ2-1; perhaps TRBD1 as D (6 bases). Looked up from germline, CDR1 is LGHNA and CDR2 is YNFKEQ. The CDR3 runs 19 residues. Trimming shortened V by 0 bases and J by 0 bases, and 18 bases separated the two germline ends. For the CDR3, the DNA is TGTGCCAGCAGCCAAGATCAGTGGAAAGGGACAAGCTCCTACAATGAGCAGTTCTTC. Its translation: CASSQDQWKGTSSYNEQFF.

The CDR3 region has the DNA TGTGCCAGCAGCTTAACTCGCCGCGAGCAGTACTTC. Residues: CASSLTRREQYF. This rearrangement joins TRBV11-1 to TRBJ2-7; D unclear. Trimming left V 2 bases short and J 6 bases short, with 8 bases between. The germline V gene has CDR1 SGHAT and CDR2 FQDESV (reference sequence). The CDR3 is 12 residues long.

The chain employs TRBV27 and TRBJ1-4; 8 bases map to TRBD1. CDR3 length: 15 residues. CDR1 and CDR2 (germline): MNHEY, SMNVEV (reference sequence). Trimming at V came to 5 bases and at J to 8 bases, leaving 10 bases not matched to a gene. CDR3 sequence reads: CASSPLTGVGEKLFF. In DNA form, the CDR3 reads TGTGCCAGCAGTCCCCTGACAGGGGTTGGCGAAAAACTGTTTTTT.

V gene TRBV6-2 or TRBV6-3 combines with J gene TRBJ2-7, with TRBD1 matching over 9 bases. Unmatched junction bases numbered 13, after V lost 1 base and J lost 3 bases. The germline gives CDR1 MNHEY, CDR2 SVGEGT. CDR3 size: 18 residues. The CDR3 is CASSYYALSGTGIYEQYF. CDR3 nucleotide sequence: TGTGCCAGCAGTTACTACGCACTAAGCGGGACAGGGATCTACGAGCAGTACTTC.

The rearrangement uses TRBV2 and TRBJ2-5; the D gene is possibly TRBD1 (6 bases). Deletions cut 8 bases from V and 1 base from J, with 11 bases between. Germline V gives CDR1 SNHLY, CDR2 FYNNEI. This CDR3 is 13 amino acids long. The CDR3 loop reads CASLRDTQETQYF. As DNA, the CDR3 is TGTGCCAGCCTCCGGGACACCCAAGAGACCCAGTACTTC.

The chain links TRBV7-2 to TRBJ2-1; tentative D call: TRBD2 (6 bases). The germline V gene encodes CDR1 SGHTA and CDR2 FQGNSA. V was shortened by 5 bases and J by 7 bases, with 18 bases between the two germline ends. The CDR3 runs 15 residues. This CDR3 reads CASSPPGGTWNEQFF. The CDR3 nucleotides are TGTGCCAGCAGCCCTCCGGGCGGGACGTGGAATGAGCAGTTCTTC.

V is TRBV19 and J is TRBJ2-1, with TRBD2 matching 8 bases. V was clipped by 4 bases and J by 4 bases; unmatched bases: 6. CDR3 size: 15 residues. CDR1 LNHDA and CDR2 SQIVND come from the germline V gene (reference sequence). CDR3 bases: TGTGCCAGTAGTACAGCGGGAGCCCGATACAATGAGCAGTTCTTC. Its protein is CASSTAGARYNEQFF.

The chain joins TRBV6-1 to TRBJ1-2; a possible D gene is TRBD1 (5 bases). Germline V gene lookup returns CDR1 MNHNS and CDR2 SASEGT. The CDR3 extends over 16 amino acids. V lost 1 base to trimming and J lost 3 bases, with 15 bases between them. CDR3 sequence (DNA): TGTGCCAGCAGTGAAGTGGAGACAGCACTATACTATGGCTACACCTTC. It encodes CASSEVETALYYGYTF.

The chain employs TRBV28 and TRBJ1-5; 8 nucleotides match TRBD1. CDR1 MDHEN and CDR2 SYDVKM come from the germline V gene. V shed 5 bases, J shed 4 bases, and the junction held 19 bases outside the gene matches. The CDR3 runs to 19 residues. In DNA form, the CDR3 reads TGTGCCAGCAGTAGGACCCAACCCCTTTCCGGGACAGGAAATCAGCCCCAGCATTTT. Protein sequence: CASSRTQPLSGTGNQPQHF.

The CDR3 reads CASSYPGRATGELFF. CDR3 in DNA: TGTGCCAGCAGCTACCCCGGGAGGGCCACCGGGGAGCTGTTTTTT. The chain carries TRBV5-4 and TRBJ2-2; 8 positions agree with TRBD2. The CDR3 is 15 amino acids. In germline, CDR1 is SGHNT, CDR2 YYREEE (reference sequence). Trimming at V came to 3 bases and at J to 4 bases, leaving 5 bases not matched to a gene.

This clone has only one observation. The CDR3 DNA is TGTGCCAGCAGCTCAGGGTTGAGCTCCTACAATGAGCAGTTCTTC. Amino acids: CASSSGLSSYNEQFF. This rearrangement joins TRBV5-6 to TRBJ2-1, with TRBD1 as a possible D gene (5 bases). Germline V lookup: CDR1 SGHDT, CDR2 YYEEEE. Between the trimmed V and J ends, which lost 3 bases and 0 bases, there was a span of 10 bases. The CDR3 has 15 residues.

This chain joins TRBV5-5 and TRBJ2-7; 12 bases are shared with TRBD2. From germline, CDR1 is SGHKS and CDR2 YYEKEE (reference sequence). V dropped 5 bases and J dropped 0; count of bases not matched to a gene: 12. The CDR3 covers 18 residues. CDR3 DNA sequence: TGTGCCAGCAGGGGACGGACTAGCGGGACCCTATTCTCCTACGAGCAGTACTTC. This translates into CASRGRTSGTLFSYEQYF.

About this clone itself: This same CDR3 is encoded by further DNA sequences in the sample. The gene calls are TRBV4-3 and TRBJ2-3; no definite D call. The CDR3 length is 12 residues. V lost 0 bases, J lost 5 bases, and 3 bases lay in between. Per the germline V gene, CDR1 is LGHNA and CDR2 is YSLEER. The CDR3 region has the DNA TGCGCCAGCAGCCAAGACCGAGATACGCAGTATTTT. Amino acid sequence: CASSQDRDTQYF.